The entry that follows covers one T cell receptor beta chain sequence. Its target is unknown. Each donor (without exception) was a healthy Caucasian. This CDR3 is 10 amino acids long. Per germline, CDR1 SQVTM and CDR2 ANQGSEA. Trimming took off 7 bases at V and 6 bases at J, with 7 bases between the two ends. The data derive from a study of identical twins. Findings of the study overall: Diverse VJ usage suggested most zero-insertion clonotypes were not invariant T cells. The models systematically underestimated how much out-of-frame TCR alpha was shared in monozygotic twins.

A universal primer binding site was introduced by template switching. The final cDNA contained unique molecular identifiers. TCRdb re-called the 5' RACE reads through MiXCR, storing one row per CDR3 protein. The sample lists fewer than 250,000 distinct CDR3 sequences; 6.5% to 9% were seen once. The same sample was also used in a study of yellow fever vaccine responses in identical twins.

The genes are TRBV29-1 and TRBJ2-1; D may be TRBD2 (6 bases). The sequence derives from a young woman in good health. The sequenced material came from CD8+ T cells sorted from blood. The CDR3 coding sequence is TGCAGCGGACTAGGCAATGAGCAGTTCTTC. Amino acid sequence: CSGLGNEQFF.